Given below is one T cell receptor beta chain in context. This sample is part of a study of identical twins. The CDR3 sequence is 14 residues long. Trimming shortened V by 4 bases and J by 1 base, and 12 bases separated the two germline ends. Germline V lookup: CDR1 SGHDT, CDR2 YYEEEE. Template switching added a universal primer site; cDNA carried unique molecular identifiers. TCRdb reprocessed the 5' RACE reads via MiXCR and lists one record per CDR3 protein. The sample contains about 240,000 distinct CDR3 sequences, roughly 7.5% of which appear only once. The sample also formed part of further work on yellow fever vaccine responses in identical twins.

The gene calls are TRBV5-6 and TRBJ2-7, with a tentative D call TRBD2 (6 bases). The sample taken for sequencing was CD8+ T cells sorted from blood. This clonotype originated in a woman younger than 30 in good health. As DNA, the CDR3 is TGTGCCAGCAGCCCCGGGGCGGGGTCCTACGAGCAGTACGTC. Protein sequence: CASSPGAGSYEQYV.